This T cell receptor beta chain derives from a study of T cell responses to AZD1222 COVID-19 vaccine. Study-level points and caveats: Repertoire collection took place solely once the T cell response had peaked. Clonal diversity was possibly underestimated; the donors were predominantly white British and more often female.

TCRdb keeps only in-frame clones here, not all; method: immunoSEQ multiplex PCR. Altogether 100,000 to 150,000 clones are present, 75% to 90% being singletons, with the ten largest covering around 4.4%. With respect to this clone: The antigen is undetermined.

Recipients boosted at about 4 weeks or about 12 weeks are pooled. The CDR3 is made up of 16 amino acids. Trimming shortened V by 0 bases and J by 6 bases, and 17 bases separated the two germline ends. Germline CDR1 and CDR2: MGHRA and YSYEKL. Specimen: peripheral blood, collected 28 days after the second AZD1222 dose. J is TRBJ1-1 and V is TRBV4-1; D gene uncertain. The receptor comes from an adult who received the AZD1222 COVID-19 vaccine. The CDR3 is CASSQDFLAIVAEAFF. The CDR3 nucleotides read TGCGCCAGCAGCCAAGATTTCTTGGCAATCGTCGCTGAAGCTTTCTTT.